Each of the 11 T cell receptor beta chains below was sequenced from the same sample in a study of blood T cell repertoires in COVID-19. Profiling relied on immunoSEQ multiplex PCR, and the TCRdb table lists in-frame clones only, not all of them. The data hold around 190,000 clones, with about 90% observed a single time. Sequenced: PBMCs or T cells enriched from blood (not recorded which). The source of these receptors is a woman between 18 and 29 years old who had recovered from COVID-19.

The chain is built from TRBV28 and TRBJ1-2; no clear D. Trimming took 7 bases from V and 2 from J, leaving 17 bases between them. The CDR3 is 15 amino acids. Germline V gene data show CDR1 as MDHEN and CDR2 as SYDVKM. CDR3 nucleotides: TGTGCCAGCACCCCTCCCGTGCCAGGCAACTATGGCTACACCTTC. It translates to CASTPPVPGNYGYTF.

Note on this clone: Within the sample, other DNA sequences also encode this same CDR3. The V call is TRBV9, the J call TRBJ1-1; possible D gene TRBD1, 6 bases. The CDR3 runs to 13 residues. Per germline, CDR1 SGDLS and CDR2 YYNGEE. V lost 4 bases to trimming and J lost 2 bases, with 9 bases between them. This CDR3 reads CASSPGGNTEAFF. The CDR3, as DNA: TGTGCCAGCAGCCCGGGGGGCAACACTGAAGCTTTCTTT.

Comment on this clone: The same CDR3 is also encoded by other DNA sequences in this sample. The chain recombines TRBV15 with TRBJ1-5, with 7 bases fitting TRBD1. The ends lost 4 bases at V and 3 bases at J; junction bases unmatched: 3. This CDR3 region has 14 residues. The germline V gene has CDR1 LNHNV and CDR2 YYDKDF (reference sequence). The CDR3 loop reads CATSKDRFNQPQHF. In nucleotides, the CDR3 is TGTGCCACCAGCAAGGACAGGTTCAATCAGCCCCAGCATTTT.

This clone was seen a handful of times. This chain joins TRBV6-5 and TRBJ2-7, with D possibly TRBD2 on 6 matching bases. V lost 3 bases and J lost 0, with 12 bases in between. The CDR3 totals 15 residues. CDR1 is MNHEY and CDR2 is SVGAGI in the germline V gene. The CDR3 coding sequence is TGTGCCAGCAGTTATTTCGCGGGGCGCTCCTACGAGCAGTACTTC. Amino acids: CASSYFAGRSYEQYF.

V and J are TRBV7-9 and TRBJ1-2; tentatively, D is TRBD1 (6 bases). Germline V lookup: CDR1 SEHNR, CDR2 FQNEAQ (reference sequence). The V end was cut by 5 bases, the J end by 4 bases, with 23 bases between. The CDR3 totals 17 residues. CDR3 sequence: CASSPKTDRTASYGYTF. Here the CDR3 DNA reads TGTGCCAGCAGCCCTAAGACAGACAGGACAGCGTCCTATGGCTACACCTTC.

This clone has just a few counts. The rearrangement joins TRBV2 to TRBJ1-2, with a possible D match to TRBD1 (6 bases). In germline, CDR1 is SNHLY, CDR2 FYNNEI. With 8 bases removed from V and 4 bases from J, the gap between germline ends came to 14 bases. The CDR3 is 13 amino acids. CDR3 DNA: TGTGCCAGCTTTAGACAGGACCCCTATGGCTACACCTTC. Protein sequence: CASFRQDPYGYTF.

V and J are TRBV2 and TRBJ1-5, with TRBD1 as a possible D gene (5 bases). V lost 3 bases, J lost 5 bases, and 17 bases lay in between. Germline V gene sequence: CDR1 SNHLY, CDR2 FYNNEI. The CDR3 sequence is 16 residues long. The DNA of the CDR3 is TGTGCCAGCAGTGATTGGGCCAGGGAGGTTGATCAGCCCCAGCATTTT. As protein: CASSDWAREVDQPQHF.

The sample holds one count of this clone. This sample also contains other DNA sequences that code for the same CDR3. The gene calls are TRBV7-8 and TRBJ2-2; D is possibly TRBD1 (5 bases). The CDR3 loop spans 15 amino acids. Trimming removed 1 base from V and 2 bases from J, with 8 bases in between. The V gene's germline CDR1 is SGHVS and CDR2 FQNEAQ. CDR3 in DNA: TGTGCCAGCAGCTTAGGGGGCGGTAACACCGGGGAGCTGTTTTTT. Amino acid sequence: CASSLGGGNTGELFF.

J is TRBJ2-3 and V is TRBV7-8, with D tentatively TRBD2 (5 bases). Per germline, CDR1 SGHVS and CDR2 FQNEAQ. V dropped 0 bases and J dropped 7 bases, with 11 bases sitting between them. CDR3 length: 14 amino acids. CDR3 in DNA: TGTGCCAGCAGCTTAGCGGGCGAGGGATATACGCAGTATTTT. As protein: CASSLAGEGYTQYF.

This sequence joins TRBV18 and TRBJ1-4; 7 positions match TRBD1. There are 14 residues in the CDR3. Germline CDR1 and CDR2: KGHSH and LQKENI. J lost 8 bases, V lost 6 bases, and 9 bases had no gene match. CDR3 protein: CASSPGQVGEKLFF. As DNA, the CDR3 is TGTGCCAGCTCTCCAGGACAGGTGGGCGAAAAACTGTTTTTT.

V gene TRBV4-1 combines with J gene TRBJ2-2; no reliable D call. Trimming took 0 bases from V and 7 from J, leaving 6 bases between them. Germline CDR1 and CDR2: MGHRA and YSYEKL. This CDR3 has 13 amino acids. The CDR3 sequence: CASSQERFGELFF. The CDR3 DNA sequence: TGCGCCAGCAGCCAAGAGAGGTTCGGGGAGCTGTTTTTT.